The 5 T cell receptor beta chains below all came from one sample that was sequenced in a study of blood T cell repertoires in COVID-19. Profiling relied on immunoSEQ multiplex PCR, and the TCRdb table lists in-frame clones only, not all of them. Of 40,000 to 50,000 clones detected, more than 75% appear once; the ten largest clones hold about 20%. Sequencing was done on a sample of peripheral blood. The receptor source for this set is a man aged 65 to 85 with active COVID-19.

The chain uses TRBV6-2 or TRBV6-3 and TRBJ2-6, with D unresolved. V was clipped by 2 bases and J by 0 bases, with 5 bases between them. This CDR3 contains 15 residues. Germline V gene data show CDR1 as MNHEY and CDR2 as SVGEGT. CDR3: CASSYDSSGANVLTF. The DNA for the CDR3 is TGTGCCAGCAGTTACGATAGCTCTGGGGCCAACGTCCTGACTTTC.

The rearrangement joins TRBV30 to TRBJ1-2, with a tentative D call TRBD1 (6 bases). There are 15 residues in the CDR3. Trimming stripped 0 bases from V and 2 bases from J, with 13 bases between. Germline CDR1 and CDR2: GTSNPN and SVGIG (reference sequence). CDR3 sequence: CAWSVGGGANYGYTF. CDR3 bases: TGTGCCTGGAGTGTCGGGGGGGGCGCAAACTATGGCTACACCTTC.

The genes are TRBV18 and TRBJ2-1, with 12 bases aligning to TRBD2. V was clipped by 6 bases and J by 5 bases; unmatched bases: 5. CDR1 KGHSH and CDR2 LQKENI come from the germline V gene. CDR3 size: 15 residues. The DNA of the CDR3 is TGTGCCAGCTCTCAGGGACTAGCGGGTCACAATGAGCAGTTCTTC. The encoded protein is CASSQGLAGHNEQFF. Drawing the rest from reference TRBV18 and TRBJ2-1, the complete variable domain is NAGVMQNPRHLVRRRGQEARLRCSPMKGHSHVYWYRQLPEEGLKFMVYLQKENIIDESGMPKERFSAEFPKEGPSILRIQQVVRGDSAAYFCASSQGLAGHNEQFFGPGTRLTVL.

In this sample, this clone turned up a few times. The rearrangement links TRBV7-9 to TRBJ2-7; D possibly corresponds to TRBD2 (5 bases). From germline, CDR1 is SEHNR and CDR2 FQNEAQ (reference sequence). Trimming took off 5 bases at V and 0 bases at J, with 14 bases between the two ends. The CDR3 sequence is 15 residues long. CDR3 amino acids: CASSRGLDPSYEQYF. The CDR3 bases are TGTGCCAGCAGCCGCGGACTGGACCCCTCCTACGAGCAGTACTTC.

The chain joins TRBV7-3 to TRBJ2-7, with TRBD2 as a possible D gene (6 bases). Germline CDR1 is SGHTA and CDR2 is FQGTGA. Deletions cut 5 bases from V and 5 bases from J, with 13 bases between. The CDR3 totals 13 residues. The CDR3 spells CASSALGLHEQYF. The CDR3 DNA follows: TGTGCCAGCAGCGCATTGGGACTCCACGAGCAGTACTTC.